Listed below are T cell receptor beta chains from one sample, sequenced in a study of a mutant IDH1 vaccine in newly diagnosed glioma. Using immunoSEQ multiplex PCR, the repertoire was profiled, and TCRdb retains in-frame clones only, with some absent. Of roughly 60,000 clones in the sample, more than 80% were seen once. Their recognized antigens are unknown. Sequencing was performed on PBMCs, taken from a glioma patient whose treatment included an IDH1 peptide vaccine. The receptors here all came from a man aged 25-40 years with glioma. CDR3s include the opening cysteine and the closing phenylalanine or tryptophan. A D gene is named only where the DNA matches it firmly. Rows give clone size only sometimes, using once, few, many, or a class for an expanded clone.

D	size	V	J	DNA	CDR3
.	.	TRBV6-4	TRBJ1-1	TGTGCCAGCAGTTTTGACGGAAACACTGAAGCTTTCTTT	CASSFDGNTEAFF
.	.	TRBV6-1	TRBJ2-1	TGTGCCAGCACTTTGGACAAGTACGAGCAGTTCTTC	CASTLDKYEQFF
.	.	TRBV4-1	TRBJ2-5	TGCGCCAGCAGCCAAGATCCTGCGGGGGCACCGGGAAAGACCCAGTACTTC	CASSQDPAGAPGKTQYF
.	once	TRBV9	TRBJ1-1	TGTGCCAGCAGCCCTCACTTCGCCACCGAAGCTTTCTTT	CASSPHFATEAFF
TRBD1	.	TRBV5-1	TRBJ1-1	TGCGCCAGCAGCTTGGGACAGGGGGCCACTGAAGCTTTCTTT	CASSLGQGATEAFF
.	.	TRBV4-2	TRBJ2-7	TGTGCCAGCAGCCAAGTCCGGGACGGCTACGAGCAGTACTTC	CASSQVRDGYEQYF
.	.	TRBV6-5	TRBJ2-5	TGTGCCAGCAGTTACGGGGGGGCCCAAGAGACCCAGTACTTC	CASSYGGAQETQYF
TRBD1	.	TRBV7-6	TRBJ1-5	TGTGCCAGCAGCCTGGGACAGGGCAGGGGGCAGCCCCAGCATTTT	CASSLGQGRGQPQHF
.	.	TRBV2	TRBJ1-1	TGTGCCACCCGAGGGAACACTGAAGCTTTCTTT	CATRGNTEAFF
TRBD1	few	TRBV9	TRBJ1-1	TGTGCCAGCAGCGTAGGGCCAGGGGGTGATACTGAAGCTTTCTTT	CASSVGPGGDTEAFF
.	once	TRBV5-4	TRBJ2-1	TGTGCCAGCAGCTCTAACCGGGGTGGGGATGAGCAGTTCTTC	CASSSNRGGDEQFF
.	.	TRBV2	TRBJ2-3	TGTGCCAGCAGTGAAAGTCGGATGAGAACAGATACGCAGTATTTT	CASSESRMRTDTQYF
.	few	TRBV18	TRBJ2-3	TGTGCCAGCTCACCAATGCAGGACCCTAGCACAGATACGCAGTATTTT	CASSPMQDPSTDTQYF
.	.	TRBV6-1	TRBJ1-3	TGTGCCAGCAGTGAGGCGCCTGGGCACTCTGGAAACACCATATATTTT	CASSEAPGHSGNTIYF
.	.	TRBV5-4	TRBJ2-1	TGTGCCAGCAGATATAGCGGCTTCCTAAGCTCCTACAATGAGCAGTTCTTC	CASRYSGFLSSYNEQFF
.	many	TRBV11-2	TRBJ2-2	TGTGCCAGCAGCCTAGGACATGGGGAGCTGTTTTTT	CASSLGHGELFF
.	.	TRBV5-1	TRBJ2-7	TGCGCCAGCAGCCCTGGGACACGGGCTTCCTACGAGCAGTACTTC	CASSPGTRASYEQYF
TRBD1	.	TRBV6-5	TRBJ2-7	TGTGCCAGCAGTTACGGCAGGGGGCTTTTAAGCTACGAGCAGTACTTC	CASSYGRGLLSYEQYF
.	.	TRBV7-9	TRBJ1-1	TGTGCCAGCAGCTTAGCACCGACAGAAGAAGCTTTCTTT	CASSLAPTEEAFF
TRBD1	.	TRBV4-2	TRBJ2-7	TGTGCCAGCAGCCCCGGTAATGCAGGGGGCGACTACGAGCAGTACTTC	CASSPGNAGGDYEQYF
.	.	TRBV10-3	TRBJ2-7	TGTGCCATCAGCCGAGACAGCTACGAGCAGTACTTC	CAISRDSYEQYF
.	once	TRBV7-2	TRBJ1-3	TGTGCCAGCAGCTTAGCGCGGGACCTGTGGCACACCATATATTTT	CASSLARDLWHTIYF
.	.	TRBV2	TRBJ1-2	TGTGCCAGCACTGAAACAGGGCTTGGTGGCTACACCTTC	CASTETGLGGYTF
.	.	TRBV28	TRBJ1-1	TGTGCCAGCCGTAACCTCCAGGCTGAAGCTTTCTTT	CASRNLQAEAFF
TRBD1	.	TRBV14	TRBJ2-7	TGTGCCAGCAGCCAAGTCTGGACAGGGTTCTACGAGCAGTACTTC	CASSQVWTGFYEQYF
.	.	TRBV4-1	TRBJ2-5	TGCGCCAGCAAGGGGTCCCAAGAGACCCAGTACTTC	CASKGSQETQYF
.	.	TRBV6-1	TRBJ1-4	TGTGCCAGCAGTGAATTTTTATTAGGGGATGAAAAACTGTTTTTT	CASSEFLLGDEKLFF
.	.	TRBV4-1	TRBJ2-1	TGCGCCAGCAGCCTTATTACCGGGGCGGGTAGCGCCTACAATGAGCAGTTCTTC	CASSLITGAGSAYNEQFF
.	few	TRBV18	TRBJ1-2	TGTGCCAGCTCACCCGCCCGGACAGCCAACCACTATGGCTACACCTTC	CASSPARTANHYGYTF
TRBD2	.	TRBV28	TRBJ2-3	TGTGCCAGCAGTCGGGGACTAGCGGGGGACTACACAGATACGCAGTATTTT	CASSRGLAGDYTDTQYF
TRBD2	.	TRBV4-1	TRBJ2-5	TGCGCCAGCAGCCAGACGACTAGCGGGGGGGAGACCCAGTACTTC	CASSQTTSGGETQYF
.	.	TRBV7-9	TRBJ1-4	TGTGCCAGCAGCTTAGGGACACTAGCAACTAATGAAAAACTGTTTTTT	CASSLGTLATNEKLFF
.	.	TRBV4-3	TRBJ1-1	TGCGCCAGCAGCCAAGAGTTGGGGGCCACTGAAGCTTTCTTT	CASSQELGATEAFF
.	.	TRBV9	TRBJ2-1	TGTGCCAGCAGCACCCGCCAGGACTCCTACAATGAGCAGTTCTTC	CASSTRQDSYNEQFF
TRBD2	.	TRBV5-4	TRBJ2-5	TGTGCCAGCAGCCCGGGGGGGGGTTTAGGACAAGAGACCCAGTACTTC	CASSPGGGLGQETQYF